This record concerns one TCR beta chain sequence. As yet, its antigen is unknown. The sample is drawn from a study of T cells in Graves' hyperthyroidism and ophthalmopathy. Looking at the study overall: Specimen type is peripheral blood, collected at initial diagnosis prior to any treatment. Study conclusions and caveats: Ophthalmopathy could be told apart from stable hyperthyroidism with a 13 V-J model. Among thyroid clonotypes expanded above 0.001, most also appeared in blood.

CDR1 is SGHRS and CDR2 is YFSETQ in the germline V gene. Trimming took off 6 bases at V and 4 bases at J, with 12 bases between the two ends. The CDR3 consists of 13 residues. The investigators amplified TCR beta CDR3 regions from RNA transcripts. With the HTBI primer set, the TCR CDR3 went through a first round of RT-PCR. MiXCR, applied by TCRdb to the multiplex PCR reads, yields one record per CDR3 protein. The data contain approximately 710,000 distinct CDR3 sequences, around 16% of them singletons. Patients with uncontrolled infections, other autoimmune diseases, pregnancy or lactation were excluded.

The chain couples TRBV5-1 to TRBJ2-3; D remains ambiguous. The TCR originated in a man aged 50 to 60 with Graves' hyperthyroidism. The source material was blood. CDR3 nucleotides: TGCGCCAGCACCTACACAGTTGCAGATACGCAGTATTTT. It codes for CASTYTVADTQYF.